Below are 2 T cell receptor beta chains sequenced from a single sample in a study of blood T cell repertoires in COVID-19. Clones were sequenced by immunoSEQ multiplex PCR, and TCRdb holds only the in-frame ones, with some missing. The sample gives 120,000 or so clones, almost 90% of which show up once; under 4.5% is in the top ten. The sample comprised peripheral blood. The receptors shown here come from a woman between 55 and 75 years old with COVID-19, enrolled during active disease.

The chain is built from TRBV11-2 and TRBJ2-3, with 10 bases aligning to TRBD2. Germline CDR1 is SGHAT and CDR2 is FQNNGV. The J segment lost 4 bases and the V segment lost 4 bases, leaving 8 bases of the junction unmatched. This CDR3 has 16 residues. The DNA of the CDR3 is TGTGCCAGCAGCTCGCCTGAAGCGGGGGGGTCAGATACGCAGTATTTT. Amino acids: CASSSPEAGGSDTQYF.

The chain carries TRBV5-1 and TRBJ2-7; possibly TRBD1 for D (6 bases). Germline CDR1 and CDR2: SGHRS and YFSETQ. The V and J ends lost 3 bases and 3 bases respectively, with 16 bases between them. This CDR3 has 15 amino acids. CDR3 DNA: TGCGCCAGCAGCTCCGATGGGACATTCTTCTACGAGCAGTACTTC. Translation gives CASSSDGTFFYEQYF.